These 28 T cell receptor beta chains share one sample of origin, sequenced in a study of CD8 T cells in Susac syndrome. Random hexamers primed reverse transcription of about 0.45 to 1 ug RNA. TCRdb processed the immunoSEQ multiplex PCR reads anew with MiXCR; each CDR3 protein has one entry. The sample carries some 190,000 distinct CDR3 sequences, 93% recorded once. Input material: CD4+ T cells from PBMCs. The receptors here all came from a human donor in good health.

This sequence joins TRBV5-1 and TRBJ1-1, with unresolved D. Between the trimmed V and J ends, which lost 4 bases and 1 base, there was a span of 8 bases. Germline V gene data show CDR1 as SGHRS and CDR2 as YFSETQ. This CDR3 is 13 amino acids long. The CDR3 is CASSLQSNTEAFF. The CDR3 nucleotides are TGCGCCAGCAGCCTGCAGTCGAACACTGAAGCTTTCTTT.

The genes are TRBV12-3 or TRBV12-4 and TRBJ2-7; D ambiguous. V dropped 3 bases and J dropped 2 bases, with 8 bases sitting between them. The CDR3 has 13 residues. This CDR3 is CASSLQETYEQYF. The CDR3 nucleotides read TGTGCCAGCAGTTTGCAGGAGACCTACGAGCAGTACTTC.

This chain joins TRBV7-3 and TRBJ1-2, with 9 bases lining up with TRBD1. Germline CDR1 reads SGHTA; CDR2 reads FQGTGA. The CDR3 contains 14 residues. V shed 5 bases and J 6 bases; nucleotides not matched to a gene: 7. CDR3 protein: CASSAGTGWNGYTF. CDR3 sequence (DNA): TGTGCCAGCAGCGCAGGGACAGGGTGGAATGGCTACACCTTC.

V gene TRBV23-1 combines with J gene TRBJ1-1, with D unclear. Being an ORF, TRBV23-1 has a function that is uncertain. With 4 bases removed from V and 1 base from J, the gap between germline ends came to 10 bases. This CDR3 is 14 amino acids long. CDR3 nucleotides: TGCGCCAGCAGTCCCTGGAGGGCGAACACTGAAGCTTTCTTT. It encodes CASSPWRANTEAFF.

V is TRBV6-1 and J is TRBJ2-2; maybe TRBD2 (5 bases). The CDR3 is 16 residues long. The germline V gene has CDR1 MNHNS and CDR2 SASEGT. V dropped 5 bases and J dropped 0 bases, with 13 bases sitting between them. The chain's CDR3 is CASSRRRLPNTGELFF. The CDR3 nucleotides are TGTGCCAGCAGTAGGAGGCGCCTGCCGAACACCGGGGAGCTGTTTTTT.

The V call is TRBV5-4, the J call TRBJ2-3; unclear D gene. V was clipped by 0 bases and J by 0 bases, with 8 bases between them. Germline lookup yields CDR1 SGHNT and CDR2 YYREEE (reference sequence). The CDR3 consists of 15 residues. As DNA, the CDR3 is TGTGCCAGCAGCTTGGGGGTCCCCAGCACAGATACGCAGTATTTT. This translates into CASSLGVPSTDTQYF.

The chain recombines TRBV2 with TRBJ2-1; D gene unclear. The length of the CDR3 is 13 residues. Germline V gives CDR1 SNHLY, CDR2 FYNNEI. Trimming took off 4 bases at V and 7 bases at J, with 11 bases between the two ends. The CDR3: CASSGNLGNEQFF. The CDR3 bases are TGTGCCAGCAGTGGCAACCTAGGGAATGAGCAGTTCTTC.

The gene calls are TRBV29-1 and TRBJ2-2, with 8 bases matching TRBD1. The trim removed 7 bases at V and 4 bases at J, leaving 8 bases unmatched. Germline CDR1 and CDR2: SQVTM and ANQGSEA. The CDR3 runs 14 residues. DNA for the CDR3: TGCAGCGGAGGGACAGGTGTAGCCACCGGGGAGCTGTTTTTT. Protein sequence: CSGGTGVATGELFF.

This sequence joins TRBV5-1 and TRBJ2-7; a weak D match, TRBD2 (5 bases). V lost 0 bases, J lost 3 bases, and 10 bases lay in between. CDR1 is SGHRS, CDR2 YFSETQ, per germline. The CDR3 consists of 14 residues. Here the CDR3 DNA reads TGCGCCAGCAGCTTGGGAGGTAGCGTCTACGAGCAGTACTTC. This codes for CASSLGGSVYEQYF.

CDR3 nucleotide sequence: TGTGCCAGCAGTTACCCTGGATCTGCGGGGTTTTCCTACAATGAGCAGTTCTTC. Its protein is CASSYPGSAGFSYNEQFF. V and J are TRBV6-5 and TRBJ2-1, with TRBD2 as a possible D gene (6 bases). Trimming cost V 2 bases and J 1 base, with 18 bases left between them. Germline loops: CDR1 MNHEY, CDR2 SVGAGI. The CDR3 has 18 amino acids.

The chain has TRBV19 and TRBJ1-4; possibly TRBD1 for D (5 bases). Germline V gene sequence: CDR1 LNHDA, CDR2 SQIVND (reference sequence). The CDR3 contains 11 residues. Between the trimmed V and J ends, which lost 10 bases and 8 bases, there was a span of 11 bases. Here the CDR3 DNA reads TGTGCCACTCGAGAGGGGGAAAAACTGTTTTTT. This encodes CATREGEKLFF.

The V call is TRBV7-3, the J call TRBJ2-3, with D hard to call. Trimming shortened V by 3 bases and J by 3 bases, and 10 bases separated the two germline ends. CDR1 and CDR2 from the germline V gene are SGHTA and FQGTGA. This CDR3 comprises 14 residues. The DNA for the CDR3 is TGTGCCAGCAGCTTCGGCCTACAAACAGATACGCAGTATTTT. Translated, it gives CASSFGLQTDTQYF.

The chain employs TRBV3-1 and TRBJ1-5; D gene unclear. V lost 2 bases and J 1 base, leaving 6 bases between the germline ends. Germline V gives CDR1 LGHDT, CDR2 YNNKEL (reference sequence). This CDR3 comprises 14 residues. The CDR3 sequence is CASSQSWSNQPQHF. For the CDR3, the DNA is TGTGCCAGCAGCCAATCATGGAGCAATCAGCCCCAGCATTTT.

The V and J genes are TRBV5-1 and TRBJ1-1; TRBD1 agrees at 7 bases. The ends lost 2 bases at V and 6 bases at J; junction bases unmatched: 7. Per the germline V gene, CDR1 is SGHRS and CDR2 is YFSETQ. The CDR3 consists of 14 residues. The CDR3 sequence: CASSFRSGGPEAFF. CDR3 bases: TGCGCCAGCAGCTTTCGCTCAGGGGGACCTGAAGCTTTCTTT.

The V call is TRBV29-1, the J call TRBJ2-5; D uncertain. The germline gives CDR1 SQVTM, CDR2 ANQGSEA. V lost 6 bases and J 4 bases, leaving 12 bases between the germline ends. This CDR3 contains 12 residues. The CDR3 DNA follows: TGCAGCGTGGTTTCGGACGTAGAGACCCAGTACTTC. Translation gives CSVVSDVETQYF.

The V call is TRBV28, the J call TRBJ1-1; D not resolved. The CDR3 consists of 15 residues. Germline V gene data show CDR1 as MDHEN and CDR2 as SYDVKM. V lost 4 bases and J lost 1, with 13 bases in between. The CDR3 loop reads CASSSPPGSNTEAFF. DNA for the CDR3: TGTGCCAGCAGTTCCCCCCCCGGGTCGAACACTGAAGCTTTCTTT. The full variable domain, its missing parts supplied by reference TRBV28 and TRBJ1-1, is DVKVTQSSRYLVKRTGEKVFLECVQDMDHENMFWYRQDPGLGLRLIYFSYDVKMKEKGDIPEGYSVSREKKERFSLILESASTNQTSMYLCASSSPPGSNTEAFFGQGTRLTVV.

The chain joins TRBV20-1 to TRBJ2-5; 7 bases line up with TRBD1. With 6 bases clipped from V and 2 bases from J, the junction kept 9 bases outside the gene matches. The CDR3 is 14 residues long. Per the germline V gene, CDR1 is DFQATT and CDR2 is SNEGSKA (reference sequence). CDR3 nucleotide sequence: TGCAGTGCCCCACCGGGACAGCTGCAAGAGACCCAGTACTTC. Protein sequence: CSAPPGQLQETQYF.

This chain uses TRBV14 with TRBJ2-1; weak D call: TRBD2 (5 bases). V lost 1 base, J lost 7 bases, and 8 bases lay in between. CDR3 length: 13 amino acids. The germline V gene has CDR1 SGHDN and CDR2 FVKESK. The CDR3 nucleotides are TGTGCCAGCAGCCAAGCTCGGGGTAATGAGCAGTTCTTC. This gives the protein CASSQARGNEQFF.

The CDR3 here is CSAGEGGRETQYF. The CDR3 DNA is TGCAGTGCCGGAGAGGGAGGGAGGGAGACCCAGTACTTC. The chain recombines TRBV20-1 with TRBJ2-5; TRBD2 matches 7 bases. The CDR3 is made up of 13 amino acids. Germline V lookup: CDR1 DFQATT, CDR2 SNEGSKA (reference sequence). The V and J ends lost 6 bases and 5 bases, in that order; junction bases with no gene match: 9.

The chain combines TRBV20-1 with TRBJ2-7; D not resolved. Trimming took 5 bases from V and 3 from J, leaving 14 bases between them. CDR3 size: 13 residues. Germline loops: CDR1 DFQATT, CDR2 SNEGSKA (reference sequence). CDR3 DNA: TGCAGTGCTCCCACTTCCCCCGGCTACGAGCAGTACTTC. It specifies CSAPTSPGYEQYF.

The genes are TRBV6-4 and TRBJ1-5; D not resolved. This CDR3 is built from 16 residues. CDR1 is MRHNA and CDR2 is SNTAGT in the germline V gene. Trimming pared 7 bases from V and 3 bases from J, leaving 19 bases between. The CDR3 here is CASISLRTDPNQPQHF. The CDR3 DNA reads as TGTGCCAGCATTTCATTACGGACGGACCCCAATCAGCCCCAGCATTTT.

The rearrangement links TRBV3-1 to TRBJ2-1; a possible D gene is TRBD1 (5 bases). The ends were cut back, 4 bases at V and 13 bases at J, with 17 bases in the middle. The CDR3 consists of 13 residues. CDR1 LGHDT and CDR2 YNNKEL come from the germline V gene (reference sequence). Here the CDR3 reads CASSPMGNTGQFF. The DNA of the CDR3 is TGTGCCAGCAGCCCTATGGGGAACACAGGACAGTTCTTC.

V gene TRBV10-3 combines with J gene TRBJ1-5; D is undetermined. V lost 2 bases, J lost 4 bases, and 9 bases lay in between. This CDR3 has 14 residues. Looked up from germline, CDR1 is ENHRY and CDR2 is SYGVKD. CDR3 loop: CAISETANNQPQHF. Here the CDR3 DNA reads TGTGCCATCAGTGAGACAGCGAATAATCAGCCCCAGCATTTT.

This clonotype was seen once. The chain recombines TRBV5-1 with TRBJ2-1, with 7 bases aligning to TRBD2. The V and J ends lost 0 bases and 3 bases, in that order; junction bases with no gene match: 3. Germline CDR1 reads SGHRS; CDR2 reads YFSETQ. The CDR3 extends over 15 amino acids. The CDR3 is CASSLGLADYNEQFF. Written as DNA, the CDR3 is TGCGCCAGCAGCTTGGGGCTAGCGGACTACAATGAGCAGTTCTTC.

The CDR3 protein is CASRRGTSGGAGPEFF. As DNA, the CDR3 is TGTGCCAGCCGTAGGGGGACTAGCGGGGGGGCCGGGCCGGAGTTCTTC. This chain links TRBV27 with TRBJ2-1; 16 positions match TRBD2. This CDR3 region has 16 residues. J was trimmed by 14 bases and V by 8 bases; bases with no gene match: 15. Per the germline V gene, CDR1 is MNHEY and CDR2 is SMNVEV (reference sequence).

The CDR3: CASSQATPGRGETQYF. CDR3 in DNA: TGTGCCAGCAGCCAAGCGACGCCAGGGAGGGGAGAGACCCAGTACTTC. This rearrangement joins TRBV14 to TRBJ2-5, with 7 nucleotides matching TRBD2. J gave up 4 bases and V 1 base, and 9 bases lay outside the gene matches. The CDR3 runs 16 residues. Per the germline V gene, CDR1 is SGHDN and CDR2 is FVKESK. Based on the CDR3 plus reference TRBV14 and TRBJ2-5, the full variable domain is EAGVTQFPSHSVIEKGQTVTLRCDPISGHDNLYWYRRVMGKEIKFLLHFVKESKQDESGMPNNRFLAERTGGTYSTLKVQPAELEDSGVYFCASSQATPGRGETQYFGPGTRLLVL.

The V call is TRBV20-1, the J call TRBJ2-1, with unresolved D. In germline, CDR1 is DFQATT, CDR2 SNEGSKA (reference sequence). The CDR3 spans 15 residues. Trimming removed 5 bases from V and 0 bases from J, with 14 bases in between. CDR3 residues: CSAHPTQSSYNEQFF. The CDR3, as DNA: TGCAGTGCTCACCCTACCCAGAGCTCCTACAATGAGCAGTTCTTC.

CDR3 amino acids: CASSYRQTSNTEAFF. DNA of the CDR3: TGTGCCAGCAGTTACCGACAGACGTCGAACACTGAAGCTTTCTTT. The chain recombines TRBV6-5 with TRBJ1-1; TRBD1 is a possible D gene (5 bases). CDR1 MNHEY and CDR2 SVGAGI come from the germline V gene. CDR3 length: 15 amino acids. The germline V and J ends were trimmed by 2 bases and 1 base, with 11 bases remaining between them.